This TCR beta chain was recovered during a study of T cell changes during pregnancy in multiple sclerosis. The method was immunoSEQ multiplex PCR; TCRdb's version includes in-frame clones alone and lacks a portion of them. The sample has roughly 110,000 clones; less than 95% are singletons. The germline V and J ends were trimmed by 5 bases and 4 bases, with 14 bases remaining between them. CDR3 length equals 14 residues. Germline V gene lookup returns CDR1 MDHEN and CDR2 SYDVKM. The chain links TRBV28 to TRBJ1-2; tentative D call: TRBD1 (5 bases). Specimen: peripheral blood, collected before pregnancy. This TCR was sampled from a female donor with multiple sclerosis, enrolled in a pregnancy study. Here the CDR3 DNA reads TGTGCCAGCAGTGGCGTGACAGTGAGCTATGGCTACACCTTC. Protein: CASSGVTVSYGYTF.